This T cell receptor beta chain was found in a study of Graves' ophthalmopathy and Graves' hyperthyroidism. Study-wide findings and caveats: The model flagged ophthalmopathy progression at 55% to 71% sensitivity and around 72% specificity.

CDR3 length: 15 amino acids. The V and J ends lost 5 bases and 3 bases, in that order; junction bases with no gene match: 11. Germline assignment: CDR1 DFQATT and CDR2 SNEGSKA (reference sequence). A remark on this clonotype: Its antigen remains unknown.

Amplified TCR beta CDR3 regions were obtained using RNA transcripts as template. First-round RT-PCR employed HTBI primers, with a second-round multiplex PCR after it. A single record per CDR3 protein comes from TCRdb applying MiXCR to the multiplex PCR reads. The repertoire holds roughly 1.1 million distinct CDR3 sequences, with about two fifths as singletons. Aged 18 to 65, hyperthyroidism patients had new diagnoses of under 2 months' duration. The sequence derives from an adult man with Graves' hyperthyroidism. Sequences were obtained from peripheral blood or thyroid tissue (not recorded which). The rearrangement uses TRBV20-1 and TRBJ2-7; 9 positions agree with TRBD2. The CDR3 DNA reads TGCAGTGCTGGTATGGCTAGCGGGATCTTCTACGAGCAGTACTTC. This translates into CSAGMASGIFYEQYF.